This is a list of T cell receptor beta chains from one sample in a study of OX40 agonist ivuxolimab in advanced cancers. TCRdb's table, derived via immunoSEQ multiplex PCR, lists solely in-frame clones and lacks some. Here the sample spans around 95,000 clones, roughly 90% being singletons. Source: CD4+ or CD8+ T cells sorted from blood, taken in a trial of the OX40 agonist ivuxolimab. The receptors were sampled from an adult with an advanced solid tumor such as melanoma, head and neck, liver or kidney cancer. Both conserved end residues are part of each CDR3. The D gene is left open where the match is weak. The listing skips clone size in some rows; elsewhere it reads once, few, many or a size class.

d_call: -
clone_size: once
v_call: TRBV5-4
j_call: TRBJ2-1
cdr3_aa: CASSLALRNEQFF
cdr3_nt: TGTGCCAGCAGCTTGGCTCTGAGGAATGAGCAGTTCTTC

d_call: -
clone_size: -
v_call: TRBV5-4
j_call: TRBJ2-7
cdr3_aa: CASSLGAKNNYEQYF
cdr3_nt: TGTGCCAGCAGCCTCGGGGCTAAAAATAACTACGAGCAGTACTTC

d_call: -
clone_size: -
v_call: TRBV14
j_call: TRBJ1-1
cdr3_aa: CASSQDWGALNTEAFF
cdr3_nt: TGTGCCAGCAGCCAAGATTGGGGCGCTTTGAACACTGAAGCTTTCTTT

d_call: TRBD1
clone_size: -
v_call: TRBV2
j_call: TRBJ2-7
cdr3_aa: CASSMTGVRVHEQYF
cdr3_nt: TGTGCCAGCAGCATGACAGGGGTAAGAGTCCACGAGCAGTACTTC

d_call: -
clone_size: -
v_call: TRBV19
j_call: TRBJ2-7
cdr3_aa: CASSRGDSYEQYF
cdr3_nt: TGTGCCAGTAGTAGGGGGGACTCCTACGAGCAGTACTTC

d_call: TRBD2
clone_size: -
v_call: TRBV23-1
j_call: TRBJ2-1
cdr3_aa: CARQGGLAGDDNEQFF
cdr3_nt: TGCGCCCGACAGGGGGGACTAGCGGGAGATGACAATGAGCAGTTCTTC

d_call: -
clone_size: -
v_call: TRBV5-1
j_call: TRBJ2-7
cdr3_aa: CASGQDGGRGRRQYF
cdr3_nt: TGCGCCAGCGGTCAAGACGGTGGCCGAGGGAGAAGGCAGTACTTC

d_call: TRBD1
clone_size: -
v_call: TRBV15
j_call: TRBJ2-7
cdr3_aa: CATSKDRGHEQYF
cdr3_nt: TGTGCCACCAGCAAAGACAGGGGCCACGAGCAGTACTTC

d_call: -
clone_size: -
v_call: TRBV30
j_call: TRBJ2-7
cdr3_aa: CAWRRIAGASYEQYF
cdr3_nt: TGTGCCTGGAGACGGATTGCAGGGGCCAGCTACGAGCAGTACTTC

d_call: -
clone_size: -
v_call: TRBV6-5
j_call: TRBJ2-3
cdr3_aa: CASSYWDGSDTQYF
cdr3_nt: TGTGCCAGCAGTTATTGGGACGGCAGTGATACGCAGTATTTT

d_call: -
clone_size: -
v_call: TRBV7-2
j_call: TRBJ2-3
cdr3_aa: CASSSTGTHATQYF
cdr3_nt: TGTGCCAGCAGTTCCACCGGGACTCACGCTACGCAGTATTTT

d_call: TRBD1
clone_size: -
v_call: TRBV28
j_call: TRBJ1-5
cdr3_aa: CASSPNRGANQPQHF
cdr3_nt: TGTGCCAGCAGTCCGAACAGGGGGGCCAATCAGCCCCAGCATTTT

d_call: TRBD2
clone_size: -
v_call: TRBV28
j_call: TRBJ2-1
cdr3_aa: CASSKSGSPLIFF
cdr3_nt: TGTGCCAGCAGTAAGAGCGGGAGCCCCCTCATTTTCTTC

d_call: -
clone_size: -
v_call: TRBV2
j_call: TRBJ2-1
cdr3_aa: CASGGLTGRAYNEQFF
cdr3_nt: TGTGCCAGCGGTGGCCTCACAGGGAGGGCCTACAATGAGCAGTTCTTC

d_call: -
clone_size: -
v_call: TRBV6-6
j_call: TRBJ1-2
cdr3_aa: CASSYLGSNYGYTF
cdr3_nt: TGTGCCAGCAGTTACCTAGGGTCTAACTATGGCTACACCTTC

d_call: -
clone_size: -
v_call: TRBV6-1
j_call: TRBJ2-7
cdr3_aa: CASRVEGYYEQYF
cdr3_nt: TGTGCCAGCAGGGTGGAGGGGTACTACGAGCAGTACTTC

d_call: TRBD1
clone_size: once
v_call: TRBV19
j_call: TRBJ1-1
cdr3_aa: CASSAYPRDRKNTEAFF
cdr3_nt: TGTGCCAGTAGTGCTTATCCCCGGGACAGGAAAAACACTGAAGCTTTCTTT

d_call: -
clone_size: -
v_call: TRBV7-6
j_call: TRBJ2-2
cdr3_aa: CASRVALNTGELFF
cdr3_nt: TGTGCCAGCCGCGTAGCACTAAACACCGGGGAGCTGTTTTTT

d_call: -
clone_size: -
v_call: TRBV2
j_call: TRBJ1-4
cdr3_aa: CASSPEGHSNEKLFF
cdr3_nt: TGTGCCAGCAGTCCAGAGGGACACAGTAATGAAAAACTGTTTTTT

d_call: TRBD1
clone_size: -
v_call: TRBV6-6
j_call: TRBJ2-5
cdr3_aa: CASSTDRRLWETQYF
cdr3_nt: TGTGCCAGCAGTACGGACAGGAGGTTATGGGAGACCCAGTACTTC

d_call: -
clone_size: -
v_call: TRBV12-5
j_call: TRBJ2-2
cdr3_aa: CASGFGPAGSTGELFF
cdr3_nt: TGTGCTAGTGGTTTCGGTCCTGCAGGGAGCACCGGGGAGCTGTTTTTT

d_call: TRBD2
clone_size: -
v_call: TRBV7-8
j_call: TRBJ2-7
cdr3_aa: CASSLSGRSAEQYF
cdr3_nt: TGTGCCAGCAGCTTAAGCGGGAGGTCCGCCGAGCAGTACTTC

d_call: -
clone_size: -
v_call: TRBV27
j_call: TRBJ2-3
cdr3_aa: CASSLNRADTQYF
cdr3_nt: TGTGCCAGCAGTTTAAACAGGGCAGATACGCAGTATTTT

d_call: -
clone_size: -
v_call: TRBV25-1
j_call: TRBJ2-5
cdr3_aa: CASSEDMETQYF
cdr3_nt: TGTGCCAGCAGTGAGGACATGGAGACCCAGTACTTC

d_call: -
clone_size: -
v_call: TRBV6-5
j_call: TRBJ1-1
cdr3_aa: CASRKRGAEAFF
cdr3_nt: TGTGCCAGCAGAAAAAGGGGGGCTGAAGCTTTCTTT

d_call: TRBD1
clone_size: -
v_call: TRBV6-6
j_call: TRBJ1-5
cdr3_aa: CASRDRAYSNQPQHF
cdr3_nt: TGTGCCAGCAGAGACAGGGCTTATAGCAATCAGCCCCAGCATTTT

d_call: TRBD1
clone_size: -
v_call: TRBV7-6
j_call: TRBJ1-2
cdr3_aa: CASSLGQAPLYGYTF
cdr3_nt: TGTGCCAGCAGCCTGGGACAGGCCCCCCTCTATGGCTACACCTTC

d_call: TRBD1
clone_size: -
v_call: TRBV28
j_call: TRBJ2-2
cdr3_aa: CASSSGRGRGTGELFF
cdr3_nt: TGTGCCAGCAGTAGTGGCAGGGGGCGAGGCACCGGGGAGCTGTTTTTT

d_call: -
clone_size: -
v_call: TRBV19
j_call: TRBJ2-1
cdr3_aa: CASSIGAGVSSYNEQFF
cdr3_nt: TGTGCCAGTAGTATAGGAGCAGGGGTGAGCTCCTACAATGAGCAGTTCTTC

d_call: TRBD1
clone_size: -
v_call: TRBV6-5
j_call: TRBJ1-1
cdr3_aa: CASSYLNRGQGVEAFF
cdr3_nt: TGTGCCAGCAGTTACCTGAACCGAGGACAGGGAGTCGAAGCTTTCTTT

d_call: -
clone_size: -
v_call: TRBV28
j_call: TRBJ1-2
cdr3_aa: CASRPGQNYGYTF
cdr3_nt: TGTGCCAGCAGGCCAGGACAGAACTATGGCTACACCTTC

d_call: -
clone_size: -
v_call: TRBV11-2
j_call: TRBJ2-7
cdr3_aa: CASSEAFTYEQYF
cdr3_nt: TGTGCCAGCAGCGAGGCGTTCACCTACGAGCAGTACTTC

d_call: -
clone_size: -
v_call: TRBV9
j_call: TRBJ1-5
cdr3_aa: CASSPGRGYQPQHF
cdr3_nt: TGTGCCAGCAGCCCAGGGCGGGGGTACCAGCCCCAGCATTTT

d_call: TRBD2
clone_size: -
v_call: TRBV10-3
j_call: TRBJ2-1
cdr3_aa: CAISKTSRTNNEQFF
cdr3_nt: TGTGCCATCAGTAAGACTAGCCGTACGAACAATGAGCAGTTCTTC

d_call: TRBD2
clone_size: -
v_call: TRBV6-5
j_call: TRBJ2-7
cdr3_aa: CASSLKGLNEQYF
cdr3_nt: TGTGCCAGCAGTCTAAAGGGACTAAACGAGCAGTACTTC

d_call: TRBD1
clone_size: -
v_call: TRBV4-2
j_call: TRBJ1-4
cdr3_aa: CASSRPGTEEKLFF
cdr3_nt: TGTGCCAGCAGCCGTCCCGGGACAGAAGAAAAACTGTTTTTT

d_call: -
clone_size: once
v_call: TRBV4-1
j_call: TRBJ1-1
cdr3_aa: CASRHGTLNTEAFF
cdr3_nt: TGCGCCAGCAGACACGGGACCCTGAACACTGAAGCTTTCTTT

d_call: -
clone_size: -
v_call: TRBV7-8
j_call: TRBJ1-1
cdr3_aa: CASSLGHDRGTEAFF
cdr3_nt: TGTGCCAGCAGCTTAGGTCATGATCGAGGAACTGAAGCTTTCTTT

d_call: -
clone_size: -
v_call: TRBV11-2
j_call: TRBJ2-2
cdr3_aa: CASSPRLYESDGELFF
cdr3_nt: TGTGCCAGCAGCCCTAGGTTATACGAGTCGGACGGGGAGCTGTTTTTT

d_call: -
clone_size: -
v_call: TRBV27
j_call: TRBJ2-7
cdr3_aa: CASSPLEGGLTSEQYF
cdr3_nt: TGTGCCAGCAGCCCCCTGGAGGGGGGGCTAACAAGCGAGCAGTACTTC

d_call: -
clone_size: -
v_call: TRBV4-2
j_call: TRBJ2-3
cdr3_aa: CASSTERTDTQYF
cdr3_nt: TGTGCCAGCAGTACTGAACGCACAGATACGCAGTATTTT

d_call: -
clone_size: -
v_call: TRBV19
j_call: TRBJ1-1
cdr3_aa: CASNVGSGTSGAFF
cdr3_nt: TGTGCCAGTAATGTCGGAAGCGGGACTTCAGGAGCTTTCTTT